This T cell receptor beta chain is drawn from a study of radiotherapy plus CTLA-4 blockade in lung cancer. The wider study: 15% to 20% of patients responded objectively, and roughly 34% achieved disease control.

There are 15 residues in the CDR3. Between the trimmed V and J ends, which lost 4 bases and 0 bases, there was a span of 12 bases. CDR1 is MGHRA and CDR2 is YSYEKL in the germline V gene. This table comes from immunoSEQ multiplex PCR, and its TCRdb copy is limited to in-frame clones, with some not included. The repertoire has over a thousand clones, about 85% of them found once; the top ten carry roughly 9.1%. The clonotype originates from a human donor with non-small cell lung cancer who had a complete response to radiotherapy plus ipilimumab. This chain connects TRBV4-1 to TRBJ1-2; possibly TRBD1 for D (6 bases). The source material was tumor tissue, sampled from a patient treated with radiotherapy plus ipilimumab. CDR3 bases: TGCGCCAGCAGCCCATGGGACACAGCTAACTATGGCTACACCTTC. Amino acid sequence: CASSPWDTANYGYTF.